This is a list of T cell receptor beta chains from one sample in a study of identical twins. A single record per CDR3 protein comes from TCRdb applying MiXCR to the 5' RACE reads. The data hold a few hundred thousand distinct CDR3 sequences, with about 18% observed a single time. The sequencing input was naive T cells sorted from blood. The receptors were sampled from a man between 50 and 59 years old in good health. CDR3s include the opening cysteine and the closing phenylalanine or tryptophan. D genes are given only for firm matches. Clone size is stated in some rows and not others, as once, few, many or a class when expanded.

size	D	length	V	J	DNA	CDR3
many	NA	14	TRBV5-6	TRBJ2-1	TGTGCCAGCAGCCAACCCAAGCGGTACAATGAGCAGTTCTTC	CASSQPKRYNEQFF
many	NA	15	TRBV5-5	TRBJ2-7	TGTGCCAGCACCCCTAGGTCAAGACGGGACTACGAGCAGTACTTC	CASTPRSRRDYEQYF
few	NA	13	TRBV2	TRBJ2-3	TGTGCCAGCAGGCGGACAGTAACAGATACGCAGTATTTT	CASRRTVTDTQYF
NA	TRBD1	15	TRBV5-1	TRBJ1-1	TGCGCCAGCAGCCCCCGGACAGGGTCGTTAACTGAAGCTTTCTTT	CASSPRTGSLTEAFF
NA	TRBD1	15	TRBV7-2	TRBJ1-5	TGTGCCAGCAGCTTTCAGGGGGGTAGCAATCAGCCCCAGCATTTT	CASSFQGGSNQPQHF
NA	TRBD2	19	TRBV4-3	TRBJ2-3	TGCGCCAGCAGCCAAGAGTCCGTCGGAGGCCTAGCGGGTTTAGATACGCAGTATTTT	CASSQESVGGLAGLDTQYF
NA	TRBD2	16	TRBV5-5	TRBJ2-7	TGTGCCAGCAGCGGGACTAGCGGGGGGGCTACGTACGAGCAGTACTTC	CASSGTSGGATYEQYF
NA	NA	16	TRBV16	TRBJ2-7	TGTGCCAGCAGCCGAGCCAGGGGTCTAAGCTCCTACGAGCAGTACTTC	CASSRARGLSSYEQYF
few	NA	13	TRBV20-1	TRBJ2-7	TGCAGTGCTAGAGATCTTGGGTTCTACGAGCAGTACTTC	CSARDLGFYEQYF
few	NA	15	TRBV5-1	TRBJ2-7	TGCGCCAGCAGCACATCCGGGACAAAGATCTACGAGCAGTACTTC	CASSTSGTKIYEQYF
few	NA	14	TRBV27	TRBJ2-7	TGTGCCAGCAGTTTATCCGGGATCCCCTACGAGCAGTACTTC	CASSLSGIPYEQYF
many	NA	16	TRBV7-2	TRBJ2-7	TGTGCCAGCAGCTTACGGCCAGGGACCAGCTCCTACGAGCAGTACTTC	CASSLRPGTSSYEQYF
NA	NA	15	TRBV12-3/TRBV12-4	TRBJ2-5	TGTGCCAGCAGTTTAGGGGGAGTAGCGCAAGAGACCCAGTACTTC	CASSLGGVAQETQYF
many	TRBD2	15	TRBV20-1	TRBJ2-5	TGCAGTGCGAGTTTAGCGGGAGGGCCCCTGGAGACCCAGTACTTC	CSASLAGGPLETQYF